In this sample, the clone carrying this TCR beta chain turned up many times. The antigen is not known. Any patient presenting with uncontrolled infection, other autoimmune disease, pregnancy or lactation was left out. TCR beta CDR3 regions were amplified from RNA transcripts. A set of HTBI primers served as the primers for a first-round RT-PCR of the TCR CDR3. Each CDR3 protein is one row after TCRdb ran MiXCR on the multiplex PCR reads. The profile shows a few hundred thousand distinct CDR3 sequences, over 45% of them singletons. The length of the CDR3 is 15 residues. Germline V gene lookup returns CDR1 LNHNV and CDR2 YYDKDF (reference sequence). The V and J ends lost 10 bases and 3 bases respectively, with 19 bases between them. These data belong to a study of T cells in Graves' hyperthyroidism and ophthalmopathy. Study results and caveats: The authors' 13 V-J model separated ophthalmopathy from stable hyperthyroidism. Most expanded thyroid clonotypes above 0.001 also appeared in blood. Median prediction lead before ophthalmopathy onset was six to eight months with the model.

This TCR was recovered from an adult woman with Graves' disease, either hyperthyroidism or ophthalmopathy (not recorded which). This chain connects TRBV15 to TRBJ1-5; weak D call: TRBD1 (6 bases). Material: peripheral blood or thyroid tissue (not recorded which). Here the CDR3 DNA reads TGTGCCATCTCAGCACATAGGACAGACAATCAGCCCCAGCATTTT. Amino acid sequence: CAISAHRTDNQPQHF.